A single TCR beta chain is shown here with its context. Its antigen is currently unknown. This record belongs to a study of CD8+ T cells in alopecia areata. Study-wide results and limits: Sequence data from scalp samples additionally include resident alphabeta T cells of normal skin.

Reverse transcribed after extraction, RNA yielded cDNA as the sequencing template. Profiled with immunoSEQ multiplex PCR; TCRdb holds only in-frame clones, not every one. The table shows 140,000 to 150,000 clones, with approximately 49% occurring only once. Lesional scalp punch biopsies and peripheral blood were collected from alopecia areata patients. Starting from PBMCs, sorting isolated CD4+ and CD8+ T cells. Trimming left V 7 bases short and J 2 bases short, with 12 bases between. The V gene's germline CDR1 is SQVTM and CDR2 ANQGSEA. This CDR3 contains 12 residues. The rearrangement uses TRBV29-1 and TRBJ2-7; unclear D gene. The material sequenced was CD4+ T cells sorted from blood, taken at week 0. This receptor was obtained from a human donor with alopecia areata. CDR3 DNA: TGCAGCGCCTCAAGTGGGGCCTACGAGCAGTACTTC. Translated, it gives CSASSGAYEQYF.